This T cell receptor (beta chain) appears in the sequencing data of a study of Ad26.COV2.S vaccination and SARS-CoV-2 variants. Study-level results: The TCR-based breadth and depth measures might underestimate overall T cell responses. Vaccine recipients surpassed placebo recipients in spike-specific TCR breadth.

Clones were read by immunoSEQ multiplex PCR, and TCRdb kept only the in-frame ones, dropping some. The table records 430,000 or so clones, around 90% of them present only once. Treatment defined: over 15 received Ad26.COV2.S at low or high dose, single or two shots; roughly five received placebo; per-sample allocation not given. Vaccine and placebo recipients were sampled on day 63 after the first injection. The V end lost 0 bases, the J end lost 3 bases, and 9 bases lay between the germline ends. CDR3 size: 15 residues. Per germline, CDR1 LGHDT and CDR2 YNNKEL (reference sequence). With regard to this clone: The antigen is not known.

This specimen consisted of peripheral blood, obtained in a trial of Ad26.COV2.S vaccine versus placebo. V is TRBV3-1 (or the pseudogene TRBV3-2) and J is TRBJ2-1; no firm D call. The TCR sequence derives from a person aged 18-65 years who received the Ad26.COV2.S COVID-19 vaccine or a placebo. CDR3 DNA: TGTGCCAGCAGCCAAGATCCGTCCGTCTACAATGAGCAGTTCTTC. As protein: CASSQDPSVYNEQFF.